The next 7 T cell receptor beta chains were all read from a single sample in a study of T cells after yellow fever vaccination. TCRdb itself ran the 5' RACE reads through MiXCR, one entry per CDR3 protein. The sample has 450,000 to 600,000 distinct CDR3 sequences; 17% are singletons. The sequences come from PBMCs, collected 5 to 6 days after the first yellow fever vaccination. These receptors were collected from a man between 18 and 35 years old who received the YFV17D yellow fever vaccine.

This clonotype has just a few counts. The chain carries TRBV6-1 and TRBJ2-3; the D gene is possibly TRBD2 (6 bases). Germline values: CDR1 MNHNS, CDR2 SASEGT. Between the trimmed V and J ends, which lost 6 bases and 4 bases, there was a span of 17 bases. The CDR3 spans 15 residues. The CDR3 spells CASSPAFGEADTQYF. As DNA, the CDR3 is TGTGCCAGCAGCCCAGCCTTCGGGGAGGCAGATACGCAGTATTTT.

The V and J genes are TRBV6-6 and TRBJ1-1; D gene unclear. V gave up 2 bases and J gave up 1 base, with 2 bases separating them. Germline CDR1 reads MNHNY; CDR2 reads SVGAGI (reference sequence). The CDR3 totals 12 residues. Written as DNA, the CDR3 is TGTGCCAGCAGTTACGCGAACACTGAAGCTTTCTTT. As protein: CASSYANTEAFF.

The rearrangement links TRBV7-9 to TRBJ2-7; 9 bases line up with TRBD1. The CDR3 length is 15 residues. J gave up 3 bases and V 0 bases, and 3 bases lay outside the gene matches. CDR1 is SEHNR and CDR2 is FQNEAQ in the germline V gene (reference sequence). The CDR3 sequence is CASSLAQGAVYEQYF. The CDR3 bases are TGTGCCAGCAGCTTAGCACAGGGGGCAGTCTACGAGCAGTACTTC.

This clonotype turned up a few times. V is TRBV20-1 and J is TRBJ1-1; tentative D call: TRBD1 (5 bases). V was clipped by 3 bases and J by 1 base, with 15 bases between them. This CDR3 contains 15 residues. Per germline, CDR1 DFQATT and CDR2 SNEGSKA (reference sequence). CDR3 nucleotide sequence: TGCAGTGCTAGTCAGGAGTGGGACGGGAACACTGAAGCTTTCTTT. Residues: CSASQEWDGNTEAFF.

V gene TRBV4-1 combines with J gene TRBJ2-7; no definite D call. This CDR3 comprises 16 residues. Trimming took 4 bases from V and 4 from J, leaving 20 bases between them. Germline values: CDR1 MGHRA, CDR2 YSYEKL. CDR3 amino acids: CASSPDRALGQYEQYF. The CDR3 coding sequence is TGCGCCAGCAGCCCAGACCGGGCCCTAGGTCAATACGAGCAGTACTTC.

For the CDR3, the DNA is TGTGCCAGCAGCTGGGATCATGGACTACAGGGGTATGGCTACACCTTC. Amino acids: CASSWDHGLQGYGYTF. The chain carries TRBV7-9 and TRBJ1-2; 7 bases align to TRBD1. Trimming took 4 bases from V and 5 from J; bases not matched to a gene: 13. The germline gives CDR1 SEHNR, CDR2 FQNEAQ (reference sequence). This CDR3 contains 16 residues.

The chain joins TRBV24-1 to TRBJ1-1; no firm D call. V was cut by 7 bases and J by 5 bases, with 7 bases left in between. This CDR3 is built from 11 residues. The V gene's germline CDR1 is KGHDR and CDR2 SFDVKD. CDR3 coding DNA: TGTGCCACCAGACTAGGAACTGAAGCTTTCTTT. It codes for CATRLGTEAFF.